A single sample is the source of the 17 T cell receptor beta chains below, sequenced in a study of blood T cell repertoires in COVID-19. The repertoire was sequenced with immunoSEQ multiplex PCR; TCRdb's copy has only in-frame clones and lacks some. The sample contains approximately 270,000 clones, roughly 86% of which appear only once. The specimen was PBMCs or T cells enriched from blood (not recorded which). The receptors here all came from a woman in her sixties or seventies who had recovered from COVID-19.

The chain combines TRBV27 with TRBJ2-7; D is perhaps TRBD1 (5 bases). Trimming removed 5 bases from V and 2 bases from J, with 13 bases in between. From germline, CDR1 is MNHEY and CDR2 SMNVEV (reference sequence). The CDR3 runs to 14 residues. The CDR3 spells CASSDSQSTYEQYF. CDR3 nucleotide sequence: TGTGCCAGCAGTGACAGTCAAAGCACCTACGAGCAGTACTTC.

On this clone: Here the CDR3 omits its conserved ending phenylalanine or tryptophan, so a read error is the likely source. The V gene is TRBV6-5, the J gene TRBJ1-3; D might be TRBD1 (6 bases). The germline V gene encodes CDR1 MNHEY and CDR2 SVGAGI. Trimming removed 4 bases from V and 0 bases from J, with 13 bases in between. The CDR3 loop spans 16 amino acids. The CDR3 DNA reads as TGTGCCAGCAGTTCACCGGGGGGCCCCTCTGGAAACACCATATATCTT. Translating gives CASSSPGGPSGNTIYL.

The V call is TRBV2, the J call TRBJ2-5; D may be TRBD1 (5 bases). This CDR3 spans 12 amino acids. The V gene lost 2 bases and the J gene lost 4 bases, with 5 bases spanning the gap. The V gene's germline CDR1 is SNHLY and CDR2 FYNNEI. CDR3 bases: TGTGCCAGCAGTGAACAGGGAGAGACCCAGTACTTC. Translating gives CASSEQGETQYF.

The chain employs TRBV5-1 and TRBJ1-4, with a tentative D call TRBD1 (5 bases). This CDR3 region has 16 residues. The germline V gene encodes CDR1 SGHRS and CDR2 YFSETQ. The germline V and J ends were trimmed by 0 bases and 4 bases, with 13 bases remaining between them. The CDR3 loop is CASSLAGSPRNEKLFF. The CDR3 region has the DNA TGCGCCAGCAGCTTGGCAGGGTCCCCTCGTAATGAAAAACTGTTTTTT.

The chain links TRBV7-3 to TRBJ1-1; 8 bases fit TRBD1. The germline CDR1 and CDR2 sequences are SGHTA and FQGTGA. V lost 2 bases to trimming and J lost 2 bases; unmatched junction nucleotides: 1. This CDR3 is built from 14 residues. CDR3 sequence: CASSLQGANTEAFF. In nucleotides, the CDR3 is TGTGCCAGCAGCTTACAGGGGGCAAACACTGAAGCTTTCTTT.

The chain uses TRBV28 and TRBJ1-4, with D perhaps matching TRBD1 (6 bases). The CDR3 has 15 residues. Germline V gene data show CDR1 as MDHEN and CDR2 as SYDVKM. V lost 4 bases and J 3 bases, leaving 12 bases between the germline ends. CDR3 bases: TGTGCCAGCAGTTCCCAGGGGTGGGCTAATGAAAAACTGTTTTTT. Protein sequence: CASSSQGWANEKLFF. The variable domain in full, completed from reference TRBV28 and TRBJ1-4, reads DVKVTQSSRYLVKRTGEKVFLECVQDMDHENMFWYRQDPGLGLRLIYFSYDVKMKEKGDIPEGYSVSREKKERFSLILESASTNQTSMYLCASSSQGWANEKLFFGSGTQLSVL.

The rearrangement joins TRBV7-9 to TRBJ1-2; 9 bases match TRBD1. The CDR3 runs 13 residues. Trimming took 5 bases from V and 8 from J; bases not matched to a gene: 6. Germline lookup yields CDR1 SEHNR and CDR2 FQNEAQ (reference sequence). The CDR3 sequence is CASSLLTGGGYTF. The CDR3, as DNA: TGTGCCAGCAGCCTGTTGACAGGGGGAGGCTACACCTTC.

The gene calls are TRBV14 and TRBJ2-7, with 8 bases aligning to TRBD2. CDR3 length: 15 residues. In germline, CDR1 is SGHDN, CDR2 FVKESK. Trimming removed 5 bases from V and 3 bases from J; junction bases left unmatched: 9. CDR3: CASSRGTRRFYEQYF. DNA for the CDR3: TGTGCCAGCAGCAGGGGGACTAGAAGGTTCTACGAGCAGTACTTC.

The chain uses TRBV7-9 and TRBJ1-1; D gene ambiguous. There are 12 residues in the CDR3. CDR1 and CDR2 (germline): SEHNR, FQNEAQ (reference sequence). Between the trimmed V and J ends, which lost 5 bases and 3 bases, there was a span of 7 bases. CDR3 in DNA: TGTGCCAGCAGCCCAACGGACACTGAAGCTTTCTTT. As protein: CASSPTDTEAFF.

The V call is TRBV19, the J call TRBJ1-1; the D gene is possibly TRBD1 (5 bases). V shed 2 bases and J shed 6 bases, with 13 bases lying between them. From germline, CDR1 is LNHDA and CDR2 SQIVND (reference sequence). The length of the CDR3 is 14 residues. The CDR3 DNA reads TGTGCCAGTAGTATATCCCAGGGATCCCCTGAAGCTTTCTTT. Residues: CASSISQGSPEAFF.

The chain is built from TRBV27 and TRBJ2-7, with a weak D call TRBD2 (5 bases). V lost 6 bases, J lost 5 bases, and 11 bases lay in between. Germline CDR1 and CDR2: MNHEY and SMNVEV (reference sequence). CDR3 length equals 12 residues. CDR3 in amino acids: CASRRTGNEQYF. Here the CDR3 DNA reads TGTGCCAGCAGAAGGACTGGAAACGAGCAGTACTTC.

The chain carries TRBV5-1 and TRBJ2-2, with 9 bases lining up with TRBD2. V dropped 0 bases and J dropped 5; count of bases not matched to a gene: 5. The germline V gene has CDR1 SGHRS and CDR2 YFSETQ. This CDR3 has 16 amino acids. The CDR3, as DNA: TGCGCCAGCAGCTTGGGGGTAGCGGGAGTTACCGGGGAGCTGTTTTTT. It encodes CASSLGVAGVTGELFF.

This sequence joins TRBV5-1 and TRBJ2-3; 7 bases align to TRBD2. This CDR3 comprises 14 residues. CDR1 and CDR2 (germline): SGHRS, YFSETQ. V was pared by 3 bases and J by 2 bases, with 3 bases of the junction left unmatched. CDR3 sequence (DNA): TGCGCCAGCAGCTGGGGGGGACCCACAGATACGCAGTATTTT. It specifies CASSWGGPTDTQYF.

This rearrangement joins TRBV30 to TRBJ2-7, with D unresolved. Germline CDR1 is GTSNPN and CDR2 is SVGIG (reference sequence). This CDR3 has 13 amino acids. V was shortened by 5 bases and J by 2 bases, with 13 bases between the two germline ends. CDR3 coding DNA: TGTGCCTGGGCCCGCGCTGTCCCCTACGAGCAGTACTTC. Protein sequence: CAWARAVPYEQYF.

This chain connects TRBV24-1 to TRBJ2-1; D ambiguous. The V end was cut by 6 bases, the J end by 3 bases, with 11 bases between. Germline V gene sequence: CDR1 KGHDR, CDR2 SFDVKD. The CDR3 is 14 amino acids. CDR3 coding DNA: TGTGCCACCAGTAATGTAAATAGCTACAATGAGCAGTTCTTC. Protein: CATSNVNSYNEQFF.

The chain combines TRBV3-1 (or the pseudogene TRBV3-2) with TRBJ1-1, with a tentative D call TRBD1 (6 bases). Trimming shortened V by 0 bases and J by 1 base, and 12 bases separated the two germline ends. The CDR3 has 16 residues. Germline V gene sequence: CDR1 LGHDT, CDR2 YNNKEL (reference sequence). CDR3 in DNA: TGTGCCAGCAGCCAAGAGCGGGGGGGGGCGAACACTGAAGCTTTCTTT. Amino acid sequence: CASSQERGGANTEAFF.

This clone was observed a single time. This chain joins TRBV28 and TRBJ2-1, with a tentative D call TRBD2 (5 bases). Germline V gene sequence: CDR1 MDHEN, CDR2 SYDVKM. Between the trimmed V and J ends, which lost 5 bases and 0 bases, there was a span of 14 bases. This CDR3 comprises 16 residues. CDR3 sequence (DNA): TGTGCCAGCAGTCCGACGACTATTAGCTCCTACAATGAGCAGTTCTTC. Translation gives CASSPTTISSYNEQFF.